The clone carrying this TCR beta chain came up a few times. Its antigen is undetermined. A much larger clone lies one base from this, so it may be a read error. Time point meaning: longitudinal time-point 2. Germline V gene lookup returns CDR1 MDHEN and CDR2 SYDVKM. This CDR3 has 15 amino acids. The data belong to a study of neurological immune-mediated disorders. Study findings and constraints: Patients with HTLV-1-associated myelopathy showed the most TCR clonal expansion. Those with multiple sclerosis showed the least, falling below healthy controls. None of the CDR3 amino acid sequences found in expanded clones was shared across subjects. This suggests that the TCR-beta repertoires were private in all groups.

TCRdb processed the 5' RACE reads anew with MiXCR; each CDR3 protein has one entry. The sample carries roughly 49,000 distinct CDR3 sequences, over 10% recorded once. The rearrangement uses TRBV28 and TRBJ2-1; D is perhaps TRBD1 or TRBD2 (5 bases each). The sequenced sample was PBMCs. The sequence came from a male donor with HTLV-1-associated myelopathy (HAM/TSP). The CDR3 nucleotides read TGTGTCAGCAGTCTACCCGGGACCCAAAGTTGGCAGCAGTTCTTC. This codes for CVSSLPGTQSWQQFF.